These 6 T cell receptor beta chains came from one sample sequenced in a study of tumor-infiltrating lymphocytes in primary liver carcinoma. The researchers produced TCR beta cDNA from about 510 ng total RNA with a constant-region primer. ARM-PCR, slightly modified, supplied the TCR beta libraries through three nested multiplex PCR rounds. Investigators reported that the first two PCR rounds, at 10 to 11 cycles each, used TRBV1-TRBV30 forward primers with a C-beta reverse primer. Each CDR3 protein is one row after TCRdb ran MiXCR on the multiplex PCR reads. The sample has approximately 120,000 distinct CDR3 sequences, roughly three fifths seen once. Taking about 20-31 mg of unsorted bulk tissue, the authors co-extracted RNA and DNA. Material for sequencing was liver tumor tissue from sampling region 3. Subset given: tumor region T3, left-lateral pole. The receptor set was obtained from a woman between 55 and 75 years old with primary liver carcinoma and hepatitis B virus infection.

Comments on this clonotype: Relative to the germline gene, one junction end is altered; a read error may explain this. The chain is built from TRBV4-1 and TRBJ2-3; D is unresolved. The CDR3 length is 17 residues. Germline V lookup: CDR1 MGHRA, CDR2 YSYEKL. CDR3 residues: CASSQEGPCGSTDTQYF. The CDR3 nucleotides read TGCGCCAGCAGCCAAGAAGGGCCTTGCGGAAGCACTGATACGCAGTATTTT.

V and J are TRBV11-3 and TRBJ2-5; 9 bases agree with TRBD1. V trimming: 2 bases; J trimming: 10 bases; junction bases outside the gene matches: 11. The CDR3 spans 15 residues. The germline gives CDR1 SGHNT, CDR2 YENEEA. The CDR3 spells CASSLRQGVSGIQYF. As DNA, the CDR3 is TGTGCCAGCAGCTTACGACAGGGGGTAAGCGGGATCCAGTACTTC.

On this clonotype: An end of the junction does not agree with germline; a read error may underlie this. The chain couples TRBV29-1 to TRBJ2-7; 9 bases align to TRBD1. In germline, CDR1 is SQVTM, CDR2 ANQGSEA. The CDR3 spans 14 residues. CDR3 protein: CSVDSTGGPYEKNF. The CDR3 DNA sequence: TGCAGCGTTGACTCGACAGGGGGTCCCTACGAGAAGAACTTC.

About this clonotype itself: The junction differs from germline at one of its ends, possibly a read error. CDR3 loop: CASILGGLTYTSDMQYF. CDR3 bases: TGTGCCAGCATCTTAGGGGGACTAACTTACACGTCAGATATGCAGTATTTT. The V gene is TRBV11-2, the J gene TRBJ2-3; the D gene is possibly TRBD2 (7 bases). CDR1 and CDR2 (germline): SGHAT, FQNNGV. This CDR3 contains 17 residues.

As to this clonotype: This may arise from a read error, as a much more abundant clone is one base away. V gene TRBV10-3 combines with J gene TRBJ2-7; TRBD2 agrees at 9 bases. Germline values: CDR1 ENHRY, CDR2 SYGVKD. The length of the CDR3 is 14 residues. CDR3 amino acids: CTIGVSGRRYEQYF. CDR3 bases: TGTACCATCGGGGTTAGCGGGAGAAGGTACGAGCAGTACTTC.

V gene TRBV11-3 combines with J gene TRBJ1-2; D ambiguous. Looked up from germline, CDR1 is SGHNT and CDR2 is YENEEA. The V and J ends lost 2 bases and 9 bases respectively, with 13 bases between them. CDR3 size: 13 residues. CDR3 nucleotide sequence: TGTGCCAGCAGCTTACGGCAGGCGAGGAGCTACACCTTC. Its protein is CASSLRQARSYTF. Full variable domain (outside the CDR3, taken from reference TRBV11-3 and TRBJ1-2): EAGVVQSPRYKIIEKKQPVAFWCNPISGHNTLYWYLQNLGQGPELLIRYENEEAVDDSQLPKDRFSAERLKGVDSTLKIQPAELGDSAVYLCASSLRQARSYTFGSGTRLTVV.